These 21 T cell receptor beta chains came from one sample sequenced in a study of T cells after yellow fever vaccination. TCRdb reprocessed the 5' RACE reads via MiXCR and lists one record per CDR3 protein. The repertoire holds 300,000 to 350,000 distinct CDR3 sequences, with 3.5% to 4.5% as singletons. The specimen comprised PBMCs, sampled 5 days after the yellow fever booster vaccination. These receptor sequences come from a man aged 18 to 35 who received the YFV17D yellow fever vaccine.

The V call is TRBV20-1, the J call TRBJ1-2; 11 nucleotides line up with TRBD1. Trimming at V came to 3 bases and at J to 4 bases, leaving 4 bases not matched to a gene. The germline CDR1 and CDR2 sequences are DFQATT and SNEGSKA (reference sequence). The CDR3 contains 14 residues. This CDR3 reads CSARGTGGSYGYTF. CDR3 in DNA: TGCAGTGCTAGGGGGACAGGGGGGTCCTATGGCTACACCTTC.

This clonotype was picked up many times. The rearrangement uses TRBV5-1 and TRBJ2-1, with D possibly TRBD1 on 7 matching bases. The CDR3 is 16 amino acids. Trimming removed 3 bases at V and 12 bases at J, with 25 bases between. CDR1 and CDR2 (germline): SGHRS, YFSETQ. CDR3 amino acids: CASSSVQGTAQGGQFF. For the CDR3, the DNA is TGCGCCAGCAGCTCTGTACAGGGAACCGCGCAGGGGGGGCAGTTCTTC.

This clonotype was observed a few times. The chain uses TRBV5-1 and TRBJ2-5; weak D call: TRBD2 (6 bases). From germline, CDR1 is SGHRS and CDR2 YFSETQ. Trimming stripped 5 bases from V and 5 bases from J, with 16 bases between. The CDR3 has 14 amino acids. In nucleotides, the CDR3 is TGCGCCAGCAGGCTGATAGCGGAGGGGGAGACCCAGTACTTC. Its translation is CASRLIAEGETQYF.

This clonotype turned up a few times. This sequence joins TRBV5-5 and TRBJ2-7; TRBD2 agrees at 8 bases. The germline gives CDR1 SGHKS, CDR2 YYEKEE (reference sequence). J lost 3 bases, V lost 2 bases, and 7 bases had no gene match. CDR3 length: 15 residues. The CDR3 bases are TGTGCCAGCAGCTTTTTCCCGGGGGGGTACTACGAGCAGTACGTC. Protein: CASSFFPGGYYEQYV.

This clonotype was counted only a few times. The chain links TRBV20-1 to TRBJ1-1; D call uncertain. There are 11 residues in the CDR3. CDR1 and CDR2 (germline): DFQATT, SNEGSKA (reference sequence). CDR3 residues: CSGEGDTEAFF. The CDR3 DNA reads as TGCAGCGGCGAGGGAGACACTGAAGCTTTCTTT.

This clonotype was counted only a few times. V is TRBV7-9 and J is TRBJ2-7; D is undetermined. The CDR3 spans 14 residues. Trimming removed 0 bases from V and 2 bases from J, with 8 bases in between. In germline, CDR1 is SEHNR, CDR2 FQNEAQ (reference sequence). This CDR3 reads CASSLAGETYEQYV. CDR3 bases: TGTGCCAGCAGCTTAGCTGGAGAAACCTACGAGCAGTACGTC.

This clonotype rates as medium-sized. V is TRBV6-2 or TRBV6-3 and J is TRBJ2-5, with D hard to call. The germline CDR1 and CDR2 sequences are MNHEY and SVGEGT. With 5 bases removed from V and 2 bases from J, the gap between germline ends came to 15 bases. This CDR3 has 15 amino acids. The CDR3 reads CASSAGTSDQETQYF. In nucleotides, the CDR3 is TGTGCCAGCAGTGCCGGCACCAGTGATCAAGAGACCCAGTACTTC.

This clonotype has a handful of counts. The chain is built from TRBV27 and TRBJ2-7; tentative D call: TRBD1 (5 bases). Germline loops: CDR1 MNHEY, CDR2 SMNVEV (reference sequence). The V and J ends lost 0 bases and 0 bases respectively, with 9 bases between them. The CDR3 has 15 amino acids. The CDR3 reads CASSLSTGPSYEQYV. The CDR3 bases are TGTGCCAGCAGTTTATCAACAGGACCCTCCTACGAGCAGTACGTC.

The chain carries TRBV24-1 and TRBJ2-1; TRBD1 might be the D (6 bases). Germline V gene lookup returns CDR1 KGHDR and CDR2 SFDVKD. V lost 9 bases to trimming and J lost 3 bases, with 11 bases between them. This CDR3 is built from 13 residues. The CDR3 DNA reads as TGTGCCACCCGGGACAAGTACTACAATGAGCAGTTCTTC. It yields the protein CATRDKYYNEQFF.

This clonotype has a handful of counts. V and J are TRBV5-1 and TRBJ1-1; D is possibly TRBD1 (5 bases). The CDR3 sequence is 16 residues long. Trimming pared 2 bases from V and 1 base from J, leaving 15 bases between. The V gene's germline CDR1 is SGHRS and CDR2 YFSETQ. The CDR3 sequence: CASSFTAGPENTEAFF. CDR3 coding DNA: TGCGCCAGCAGCTTTACGGCAGGGCCGGAGAACACTGAAGCTTTCTTT.

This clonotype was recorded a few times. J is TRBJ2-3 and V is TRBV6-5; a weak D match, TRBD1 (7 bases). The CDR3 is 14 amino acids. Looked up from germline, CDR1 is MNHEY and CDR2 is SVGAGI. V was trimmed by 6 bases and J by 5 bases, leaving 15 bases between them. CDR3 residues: CASRRTGGGDTQYF. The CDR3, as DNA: TGTGCCAGCAGACGGACAGGAGGGGGAGATACGCAGTATTTT.

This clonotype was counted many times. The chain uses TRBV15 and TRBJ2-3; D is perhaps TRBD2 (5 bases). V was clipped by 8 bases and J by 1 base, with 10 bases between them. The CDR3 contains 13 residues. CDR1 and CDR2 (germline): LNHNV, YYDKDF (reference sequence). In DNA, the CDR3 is TGTGCCACCCGGAACGGGGGCACAGATACGCAGTATTTT. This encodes CATRNGGTDTQYF.

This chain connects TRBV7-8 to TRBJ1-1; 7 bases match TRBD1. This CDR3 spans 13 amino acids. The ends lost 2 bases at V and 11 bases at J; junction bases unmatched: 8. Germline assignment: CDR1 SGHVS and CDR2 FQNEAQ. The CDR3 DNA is TGTGCCAGCAGCTTACTACAGGGGATGAACGCTTTCTTT. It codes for CASSLLQGMNAFF. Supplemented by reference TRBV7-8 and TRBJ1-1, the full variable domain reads GAGVSQSPRYKVAKRGQDVALRCDPISGHVSLFWYQQALGQGPEFLTYFQNEAQLDKSGLPSDRFFAERPEGSVSTLKIQRTQQEDSAVYLCASSLLQGMNAFFGQGTRLTVV.

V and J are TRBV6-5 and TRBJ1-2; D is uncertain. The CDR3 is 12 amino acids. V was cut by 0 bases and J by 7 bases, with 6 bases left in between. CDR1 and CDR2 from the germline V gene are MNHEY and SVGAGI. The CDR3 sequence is CASSYSPGGYTF. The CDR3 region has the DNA TGTGCCAGCAGTTACTCACCGGGTGGCTACACCTTC.

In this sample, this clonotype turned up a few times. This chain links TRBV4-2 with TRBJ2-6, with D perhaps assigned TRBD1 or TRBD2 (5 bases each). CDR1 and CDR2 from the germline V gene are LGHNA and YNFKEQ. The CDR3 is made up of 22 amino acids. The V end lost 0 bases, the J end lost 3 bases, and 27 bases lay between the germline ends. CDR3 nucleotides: TGTGCCAGCAGCCAAGACCCTTTCAACCCCCGGGACGTACTCCTTGGGGCCAACGTCCTGACTTTC. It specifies CASSQDPFNPRDVLLGANVLTF.

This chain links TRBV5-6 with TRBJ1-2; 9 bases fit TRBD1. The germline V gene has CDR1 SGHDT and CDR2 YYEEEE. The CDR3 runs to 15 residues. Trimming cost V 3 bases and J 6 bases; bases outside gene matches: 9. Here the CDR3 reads CASSYRDRVPNGYTF. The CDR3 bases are TGTGCCAGCAGCTACCGGGACAGGGTCCCAAATGGCTACACCTTC.

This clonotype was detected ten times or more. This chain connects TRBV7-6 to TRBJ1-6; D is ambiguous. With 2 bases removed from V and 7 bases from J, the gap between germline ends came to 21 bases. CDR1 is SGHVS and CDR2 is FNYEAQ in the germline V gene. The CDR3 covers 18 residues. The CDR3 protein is CASSLIIGGWRLNSPLHF. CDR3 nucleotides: TGTGCCAGCAGCTTAATTATCGGAGGGTGGCGCTTGAATTCACCCCTCCACTTT.

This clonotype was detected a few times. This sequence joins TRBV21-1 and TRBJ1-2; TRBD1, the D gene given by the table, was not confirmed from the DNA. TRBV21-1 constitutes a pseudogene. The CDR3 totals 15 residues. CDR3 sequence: CASSTRVGGWDGYTF. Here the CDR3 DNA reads TGTGCCAGCAGCACTCGTGTCGGGGGCTGGGATGGCTACACCTTC.

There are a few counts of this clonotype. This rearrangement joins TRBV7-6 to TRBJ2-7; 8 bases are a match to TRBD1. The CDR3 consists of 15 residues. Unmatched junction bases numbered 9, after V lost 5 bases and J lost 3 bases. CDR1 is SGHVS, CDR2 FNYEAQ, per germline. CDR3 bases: TGTGCCAGCAGCCCGGGACAGGTCGGGAACTACGAGCAGTACTTC. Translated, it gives CASSPGQVGNYEQYF.

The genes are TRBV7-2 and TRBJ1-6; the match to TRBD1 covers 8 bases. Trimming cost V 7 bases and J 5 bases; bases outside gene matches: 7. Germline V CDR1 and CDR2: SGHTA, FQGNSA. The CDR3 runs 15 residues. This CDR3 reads CASNRLTGDNSPLHF. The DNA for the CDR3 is TGTGCCAGCAACCGCCTGACAGGGGATAATTCACCCCTCCACTTT.

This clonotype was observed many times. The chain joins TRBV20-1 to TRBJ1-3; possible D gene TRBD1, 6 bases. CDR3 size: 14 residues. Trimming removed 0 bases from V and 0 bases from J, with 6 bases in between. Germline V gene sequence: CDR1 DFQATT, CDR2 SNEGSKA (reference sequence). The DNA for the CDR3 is TGCAGTGCTAGAGAGGGACACTCTGGAAACACCATATATTTT. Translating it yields CSAREGHSGNTIYF.